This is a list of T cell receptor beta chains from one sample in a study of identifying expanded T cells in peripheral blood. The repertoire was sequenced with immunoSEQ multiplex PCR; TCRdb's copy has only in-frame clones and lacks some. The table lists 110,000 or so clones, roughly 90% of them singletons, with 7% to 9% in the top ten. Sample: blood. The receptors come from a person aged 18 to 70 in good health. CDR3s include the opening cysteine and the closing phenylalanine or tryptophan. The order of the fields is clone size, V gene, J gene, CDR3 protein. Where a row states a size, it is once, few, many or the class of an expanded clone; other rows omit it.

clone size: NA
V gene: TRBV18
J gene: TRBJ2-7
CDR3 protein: CASSPQRNRYEQYF

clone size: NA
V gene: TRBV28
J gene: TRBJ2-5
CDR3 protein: CASSLGGASETQYF

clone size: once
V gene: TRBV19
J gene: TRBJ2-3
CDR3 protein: CATTSGGSDTQYF

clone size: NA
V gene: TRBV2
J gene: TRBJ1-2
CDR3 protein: CASSVSGTGGTDGYTF

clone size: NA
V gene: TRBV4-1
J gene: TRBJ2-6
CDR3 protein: CASSQGPQDSGANVLTF

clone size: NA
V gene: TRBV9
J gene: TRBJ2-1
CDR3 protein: CASSVATSSYNEQFF

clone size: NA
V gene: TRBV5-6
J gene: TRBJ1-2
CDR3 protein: CASSLMTGLRNYGYTF

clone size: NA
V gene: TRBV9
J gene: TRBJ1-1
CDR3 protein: CASSAFENTEAFF

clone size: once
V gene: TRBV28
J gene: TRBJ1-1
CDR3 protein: CASSSPGQGVSEAFF

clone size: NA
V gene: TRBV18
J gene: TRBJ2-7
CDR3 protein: CASSRDTPDEQYF

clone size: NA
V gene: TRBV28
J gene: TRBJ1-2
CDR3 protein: CASSSMGQPSYGYTF

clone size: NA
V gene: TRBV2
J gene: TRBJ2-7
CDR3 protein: CASSGGGTSFRREQYF

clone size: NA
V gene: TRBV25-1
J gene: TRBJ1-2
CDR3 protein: CASSTSDRAGYTF

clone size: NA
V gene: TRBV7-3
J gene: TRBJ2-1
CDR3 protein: CASSFSTSGTNEQFF

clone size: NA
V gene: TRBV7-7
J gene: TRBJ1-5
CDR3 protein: CASSRDRHQPQHF

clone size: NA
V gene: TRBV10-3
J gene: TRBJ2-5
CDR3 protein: CAIRGGGQETQYF